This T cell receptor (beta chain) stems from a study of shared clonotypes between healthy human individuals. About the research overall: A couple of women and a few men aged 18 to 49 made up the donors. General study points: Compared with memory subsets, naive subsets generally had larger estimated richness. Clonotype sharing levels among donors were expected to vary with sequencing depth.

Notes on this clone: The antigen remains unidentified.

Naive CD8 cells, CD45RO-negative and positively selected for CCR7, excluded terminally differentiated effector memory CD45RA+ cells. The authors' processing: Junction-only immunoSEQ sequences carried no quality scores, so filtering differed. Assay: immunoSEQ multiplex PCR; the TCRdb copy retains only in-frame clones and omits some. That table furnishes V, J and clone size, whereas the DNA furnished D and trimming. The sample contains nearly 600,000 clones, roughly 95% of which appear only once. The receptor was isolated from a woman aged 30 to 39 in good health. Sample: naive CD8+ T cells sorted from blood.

The CDR3 sequence is CAWSVGRRPIYF. CDR3 sequence (DNA): TGTGCCTGGAGTGTTGGTAGGAGACCCATATATTTT. The rearrangement links TRBV30 to TRBJ1-3; D gene uncertain. Germline lookup yields CDR1 GTSNPN and CDR2 SVGIG (reference sequence). The CDR3 loop spans 12 amino acids. The germline V and J ends were trimmed by 0 bases and 11 bases, with 11 bases remaining between them. Full variable domain (outside the CDR3, taken from reference TRBV30 and TRBJ1-3): SQTIHQWPATLVQPVGSPLSLECTVEGTSNPNLYWYRQAAGRGLQLLFYSVGIGQISSEVPQNLSASRPQDRQFILSSKKLLLSDSGFYLCAWSVGRRPIYFGEGSWLTVV.